The TCR beta chain described here comes from a study of CD8 T cells in Susac syndrome (dated by TCRdb to about 2019). General notes on the study: Among the Susac syndrome patients who were sequenced, clinically active disease was present in about six and clinical remission was observed in fewer than ten. At blood withdrawal, Susac syndrome patients were therapy-naive, treated with corticosteroids (with IVIg additionally given to some), or treated with IVIg alone. Repertoire sequencing was used to test whether CD8+ T cell activation and differentiation in Susac syndrome was antigen driven.

Peripheral blood CD8+ and CD4+ T cells from healthy donors, Susac syndrome patients and multiple sclerosis patients were profiled using high-throughput TCR beta sequencing. Susac syndrome patients met recently defined diagnostic criteria for definite or probable disease. CD8+ TEMRA cells were enriched by FACS, while bulk CD8+ and CD4+ T cells were purified by magnetic negative isolation. Blood was drawn into EDTA tubes, processed within 24 hours, and PBMCs were isolated by density gradient centrifugation. PBMCs intended for TCR sequencing were cryopreserved in liquid nitrogen and were subsequently thawed in a 37 degrees C water bath. A purity of at least 90% was achieved for sorted or isolated CD4+, CD8+ and CD8+ TEMRA cells. The junction carries 8 bases between V and J, which are trimmed by 4 bases and 2 bases respectively. From the cysteine up to the phenylalanine, the CDR3 has a length of 13 residues. Only the CDR3 portion is preserved as DNA: 39 bases, with reading frame beginning at the first base. The germline V gene encodes CDR1 MNHEY and CDR2 SMNVEV (reference sequence).

Results the study describes overall, beyond this receptor: No clonal expansion was detected in the CD4+ T cell repertoire of Susac syndrome patients. The number of individuals in the TCR sequencing and HLA analysis was recognized as being relatively small.

RNA was extracted with the RNeasy kit and roughly 0.45 to 1 ug was reverse transcribed using random hexamers. The immunoSEQ multiplex PCR assay, which covers 54 Vbeta and 13 Jbeta segments, was used to amplify TCR beta CDR3 regions. PCR amplification bias was corrected using a synthetic template baseline for primer optimization and computational correction. Regarding the original processing steps: Only productive sequences were kept, with reads annotated to V, D and J genes according to IMGT and analyzed in immunoSEQ Analyzer. Clonality was calculated as one minus the Shannon entropy normalized by log2 of the number of productive unique sequences. Public and private clones were assessed among the 100 most prevalent clones of each patient and control. A clone was defined as Susac-specific if it was absent from the healthy and MS cohorts, from some 1,100 published viral clones and from other ImmuneACCESS disease sequences. TCRdb handled the public reads itself, with Q25 trimming in fastp and clone calling in MiXCR, and kept productive beta chains. Rows with one shared CDR3 protein collapse into an entry with the most common genes and DNA. The V and J calls, along with clone size, are taken from TCRdb and not from the paper's own processing. The sample profile shows roughly 200,000 distinct CDR3 sequences; roughly 90% of them were found once. The ten largest account for roughly 0.087% of the sample.

As to this clonotype: Its antigen specificity is not known. There are no base qualities to consult, and no much larger clone falls within one base.

The chain uses TRBV27 and TRBJ2-5; the D gene cannot be named for sure. The receptor comes from a human donor with Susac syndrome. What was sequenced was CD4+ T cells from PBMCs. At the DNA level, the sequence is TGTGCCAGCAGTTGGAGTAAGCAAGAGACCCAGTACTTC. Its protein reads: CASSWSKQETQYF.